This is a list of T cell receptor beta chains from one sample in a study of patients and donors after allogeneic stem cell transplantation. TCRdb redid the calling of the RT-PCR reads with MiXCR, one entry per CDR3 protein. This sample has some 150,000 distinct CDR3 sequences, with roughly 35% found just once. Material: blood, either unsorted or a sorted T cell fraction (not recorded which). These receptors came from a human donor who was either an allogeneic HSCT recipient or a stem cell or donor lymphocyte infusion donor (not recorded which). It is not recorded whose cells these are; they may come from a transplant donor. Both conserved end residues are part of each CDR3. D genes are given only for firm matches. Not every row has a clone size; where given, it reads once, few, many or a size class.

d_call	j_call	v_call	clone_size	cdr3_nt	cdr3_aa
TRBD2	TRBJ2-1	TRBV7-6	NA	TGTGCCAGCAGCCTAGGACTAGCGGGGGGACGGAGCTCCTACAATGAGCAGTTCTTC	CASSLGLAGGRSSYNEQFF
NA	TRBJ1-1	TRBV6-2/TRBV6-3	NA	TGTGCCAGCAGTGAAGATGACATGCTCTATATGAACACTGAAGCTTTCTTT	CASSEDDMLYMNTEAFF
NA	TRBJ1-1	TRBV9	few	TGTGCCAGCAGCGTGAGCCCCGGCCTGAACACTGAAGCTTTCTTT	CASSVSPGLNTEAFF
NA	TRBJ1-4	TRBV7-9	NA	TGTGCCAGCAGCTTAGGACAGCCTAATGAAAAACTGTTTTTT	CASSLGQPNEKLFF
TRBD1	TRBJ1-1	TRBV11-2	NA	TGTGCCAGCAGCTCTGGGACAGAGGGGAACACTGAAGCTTTCTTT	CASSSGTEGNTEAFF
TRBD1	TRBJ1-4	TRBV7-2	NA	TGTGCCAGCAGCTTATCCGGGACAGGGAGGGAAAAACTGTTTTTT	CASSLSGTGREKLFF
NA	TRBJ2-5	TRBV27	NA	TGTGCCAGCAGTTTGGAGACCCAGTACTTC	CASSLETQYF
TRBD2	TRBJ2-1	TRBV6-2/TRBV6-3	NA	TGTGCCAGCAGTTACTCGTGGCTAGCGGGGGGCATGGATGAGCAGTTCTTC	CASSYSWLAGGMDEQFF
NA	TRBJ1-2	TRBV12-3/TRBV12-4	few	TGTGCCAGCAGGGCAGGGGTGCATGGCTACACCTTC	CASRAGVHGYTF
NA	TRBJ1-5	TRBV20-1	few	TGCAGTGCTAGAGATGCCGGAGGGTATGGCAATCAGCCCCAGCATTTT	CSARDAGGYGNQPQHF